The 10 T cell receptor beta chains below all came from one sample that was sequenced in a study of OX40 agonist ivuxolimab in advanced cancers. Assay: immunoSEQ multiplex PCR; the TCRdb copy retains only in-frame clones and omits some. The sample includes tens of thousands of clones, 86% of them seen just once. Sequencing used CD4+ or CD8+ T cells sorted from blood, obtained in a trial of the OX40 agonist ivuxolimab. The receptors stem from an adult with an advanced solid tumor such as melanoma, head and neck, liver or kidney cancer.

The chain employs TRBV27 and TRBJ2-7; possible D gene TRBD1, 5 bases. CDR1 is MNHEY and CDR2 is SMNVEV in the germline V gene (reference sequence). Trimming removed 5 bases from V and 5 bases from J, with 13 bases in between. The CDR3 runs 13 residues. The CDR3 DNA is TGTGCCAGCAGTACTCCAGGGTTAAACGAGCAGTACTTC. It translates to CASSTPGLNEQYF.

About this clone: The identical CDR3 is also encoded by other nucleotide sequences in the sample. As DNA, the CDR3 is TGTGCCAGCAGCCCGGGGGGCACTGAAGCTTTCTTT. Amino acids: CASSPGGTEAFF. The V and J genes are TRBV2 and TRBJ1-1; D perhaps matches TRBD1 (5 bases). CDR3 length: 12 amino acids. The germline gives CDR1 SNHLY, CDR2 FYNNEI. Trimming stripped 6 bases from V and 4 bases from J, with 9 bases between. Full variable domain (rest looked up from reference TRBV2 and TRBJ1-1): EPEVTQTPSHQVTQMGQEVILRCVPISNHLYFYWYRQILGQKVEFLVSFYNNEISEKSEIFDDQFSVERPDGSNFTLKIRSTKLEDSAMYFCASSPGGTEAFFGQGTRLTVV.

This chain joins TRBV11-3 and TRBJ2-5; D gene unclear. The tail of the sequence fits TRBJ2-7 better, so the J call may be wrong. Germline V lookup: CDR1 SGHNT, CDR2 YENEEA. CDR3 size: 14 residues. CDR3 in amino acids: CASSLRARPGEQYF. The CDR3 coding sequence is TGTGCCAGCAGCCTTCGGGCGCGGCCGGGCGAGCAGTACTTC.

V and J are TRBV2 and TRBJ2-7, with D possibly being TRBD1 or TRBD2 (5 bases each). The CDR3 loop spans 17 amino acids. Germline assignment: CDR1 SNHLY and CDR2 FYNNEI. The germline V and J ends were trimmed by 3 bases and 0 bases, with 18 bases remaining between them. The CDR3 spells CASSDPSRGSSSYEQYF. As DNA, the CDR3 is TGTGCCAGCAGTGATCCCTCCCGGGGCAGCTCCTCCTACGAGCAGTACTTC.

CDR3 nucleotides: TGCGCCAGCAGCCCCGGACAGGGGCCACCGAACACCGGGGAGCTGTTTTTT. Translating it yields CASSPGQGPPNTGELFF. The chain carries TRBV5-1 and TRBJ2-2; TRBD1 matches at 9 bases. Per germline, CDR1 SGHRS and CDR2 YFSETQ. The CDR3 extends over 17 amino acids. J gave up 0 bases and V 4 bases, and 7 bases lay outside the gene matches.

The chain joins TRBV6-1 to TRBJ2-5; 7 bases match TRBD1. CDR3 length: 13 amino acids. V was clipped by 6 bases and J by 2 bases; unmatched bases: 3. Per germline, CDR1 MNHNS and CDR2 SASEGT. The CDR3 DNA reads as TGTGCCAGCAGAACGGGACAGCAAGAGACCCAGTACTTC. It yields the protein CASRTGQQETQYF.

A few counts support this clone. The V and J genes are TRBV6-1 and TRBJ1-1; D perhaps matches TRBD1 (5 bases). CDR3 length: 15 residues. Trimming shortened V by 3 bases and J by 5 bases, and 16 bases separated the two germline ends. Germline V gene lookup returns CDR1 MNHNS and CDR2 SASEGT. DNA for the CDR3: TGTGCCAGCAGTGACTCCTCTATAGGGGAGACTGAAGCTTTCTTT. Translated: CASSDSSIGETEAFF.

This clone appeared a single time. V and J are TRBV11-2 and TRBJ1-5; D not certain. CDR3 length: 13 amino acids. V dropped 5 bases and J dropped 3 bases, with 8 bases sitting between them. Germline loops: CDR1 SGHAT, CDR2 FQNNGV. This CDR3 is CASSAEDNQPQHF. CDR3 bases: TGTGCCAGCAGCGCGGAGGACAATCAGCCCCAGCATTTT.

This clone was picked up a small number of times. This chain connects TRBV5-6 to TRBJ1-5; D is perhaps TRBD1 (6 bases). The CDR3 spans 15 residues. Trimming shortened V by 2 bases and J by 4 bases, and 13 bases separated the two germline ends. Germline CDR1 and CDR2: SGHDT and YYEEEE. The CDR3 here is CASSLLNRVNQPQHF. Written as DNA, the CDR3 is TGTGCCAGCAGCTTACTTAACAGGGTGAATCAGCCCCAGCATTTT.

Comment on this clone: Within the sample, other DNA sequences also encode this same CDR3. The rearrangement uses TRBV6-4 and TRBJ2-3; TRBD2 matches 8 bases. J gave up 6 bases and V 6 bases, and 11 bases lay outside the gene matches. Looked up from germline, CDR1 is MRHNA and CDR2 is SNTAGT. CDR3 length equals 15 residues. The CDR3 here is CASSPRRGGVDTQYF. CDR3 coding DNA: TGTGCCAGCAGCCCCCGTCGGGGGGGCGTGGATACGCAGTATTTT.